This TCR beta chain emerged from a study of PD-1 blockade in classical Hodgkin lymphoma. The ends were cut back, 6 bases at V and 5 bases at J, with 20 bases in the middle. The CDR3 runs 17 residues. CDR1 is SGHVS and CDR2 is FQNEAQ in the germline V gene. Using immunoSEQ multiplex PCR, the repertoire was profiled, and TCRdb retains in-frame clones only, with some absent. The sample lists 20,000 to 30,000 clones; 65% to 90% were seen once. Every single patient, without exception, relapsed after autologous stem cell transplantation, and brentuximab vedotin exposure varied. This chain joins TRBV7-8 and TRBJ1-6; a possible D gene is TRBD1 (5 bases). The receptor was isolated from a human donor with classical Hodgkin lymphoma. Sequencing used peripheral blood mononuclear cells (PBMCs), obtained before the second cycle of nivolumab. CDR3 protein: CASSPFRGLKNNSPLHF. The CDR3 region has the DNA TGTGCCAGCAGTCCCTTTAGGGGTTTAAAGAATAATTCACCCCTCCACTTT.